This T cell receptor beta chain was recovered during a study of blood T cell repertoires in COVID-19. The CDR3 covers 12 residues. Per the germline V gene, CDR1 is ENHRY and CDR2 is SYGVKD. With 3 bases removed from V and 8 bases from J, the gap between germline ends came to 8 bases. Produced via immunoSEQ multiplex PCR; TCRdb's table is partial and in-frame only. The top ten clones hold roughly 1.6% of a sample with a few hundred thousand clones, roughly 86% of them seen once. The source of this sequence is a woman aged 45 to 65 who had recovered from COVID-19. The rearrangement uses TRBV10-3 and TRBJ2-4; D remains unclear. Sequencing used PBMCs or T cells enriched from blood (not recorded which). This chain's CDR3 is CAISDHEDIQYF. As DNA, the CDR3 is TGTGCCATCAGTGATCATGAGGACATTCAGTACTTC.